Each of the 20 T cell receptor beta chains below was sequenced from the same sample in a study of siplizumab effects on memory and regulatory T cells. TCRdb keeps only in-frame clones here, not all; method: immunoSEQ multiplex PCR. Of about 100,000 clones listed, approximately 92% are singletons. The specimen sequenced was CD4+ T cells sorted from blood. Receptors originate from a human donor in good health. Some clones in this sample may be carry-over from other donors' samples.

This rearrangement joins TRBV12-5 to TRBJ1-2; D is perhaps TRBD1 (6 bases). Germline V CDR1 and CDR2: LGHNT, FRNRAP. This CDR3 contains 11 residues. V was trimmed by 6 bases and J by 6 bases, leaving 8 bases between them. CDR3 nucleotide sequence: TGTGCTAGTGGCTCAGGGGATGGCTACACCTTC. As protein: CASGSGDGYTF.

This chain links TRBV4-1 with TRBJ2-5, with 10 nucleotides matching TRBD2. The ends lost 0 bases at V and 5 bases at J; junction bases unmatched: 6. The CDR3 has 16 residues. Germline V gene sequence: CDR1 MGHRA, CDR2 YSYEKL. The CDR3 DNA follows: TGCGCCAGCAGCCAAGAGGCTAGCGGGAGTTGGGAGACCCAGTACTTC. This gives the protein CASSQEASGSWETQYF.

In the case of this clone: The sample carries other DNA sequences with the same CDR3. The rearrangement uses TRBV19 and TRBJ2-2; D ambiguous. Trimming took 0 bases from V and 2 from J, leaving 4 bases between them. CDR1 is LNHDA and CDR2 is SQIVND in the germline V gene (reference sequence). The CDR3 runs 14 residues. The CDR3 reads CASSIEYNTGELFF. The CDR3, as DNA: TGTGCCAGTAGTATAGAATATAACACCGGGGAGCTGTTTTTT.

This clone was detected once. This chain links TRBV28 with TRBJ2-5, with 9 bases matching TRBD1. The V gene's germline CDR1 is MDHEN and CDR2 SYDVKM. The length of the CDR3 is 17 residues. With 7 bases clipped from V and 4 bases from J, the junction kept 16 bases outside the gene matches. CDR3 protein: CASTTGGAGQGLETQYF. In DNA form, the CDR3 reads TGTGCCAGCACCACAGGGGGTGCCGGACAGGGGTTAGAGACCCAGTACTTC.

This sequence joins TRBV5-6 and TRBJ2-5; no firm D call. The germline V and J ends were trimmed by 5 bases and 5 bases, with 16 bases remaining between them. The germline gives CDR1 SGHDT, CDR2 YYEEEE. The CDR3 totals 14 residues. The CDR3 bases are TGTGCCAGCAGTGGTACTGGGGTTTCGGAGACCCAGTACTTC. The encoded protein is CASSGTGVSETQYF.

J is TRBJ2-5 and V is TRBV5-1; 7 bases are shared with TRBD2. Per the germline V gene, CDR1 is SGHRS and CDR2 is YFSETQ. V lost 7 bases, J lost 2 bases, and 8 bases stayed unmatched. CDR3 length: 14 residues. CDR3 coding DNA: TGCGCCAGCCGGGAGGCGCCTAAACAAGAGACCCAGTACTTC. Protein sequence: CASREAPKQETQYF.

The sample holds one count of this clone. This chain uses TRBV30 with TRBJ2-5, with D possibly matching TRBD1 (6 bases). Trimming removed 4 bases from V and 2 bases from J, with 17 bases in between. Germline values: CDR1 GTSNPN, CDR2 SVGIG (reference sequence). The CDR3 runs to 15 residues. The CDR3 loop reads CAWTRTGRGQETQYF. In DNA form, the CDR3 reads TGTGCCTGGACTAGGACTGGAAGGGGGCAAGAGACCCAGTACTTC.

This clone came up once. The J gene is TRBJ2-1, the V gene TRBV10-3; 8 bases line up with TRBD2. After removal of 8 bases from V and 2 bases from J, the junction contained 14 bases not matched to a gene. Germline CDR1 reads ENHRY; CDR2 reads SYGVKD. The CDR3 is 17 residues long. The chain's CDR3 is CAIGYREGLQTYNEQFF. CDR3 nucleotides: TGTGCCATCGGATACCGGGAGGGCCTCCAGACCTACAATGAGCAGTTCTTC.

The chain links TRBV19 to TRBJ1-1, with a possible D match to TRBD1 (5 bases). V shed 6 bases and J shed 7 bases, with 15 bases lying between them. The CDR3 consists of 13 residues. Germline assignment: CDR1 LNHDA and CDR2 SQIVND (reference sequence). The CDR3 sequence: CASRHVVDSEAFF. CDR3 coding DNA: TGTGCCAGTAGGCACGTAGTCGACAGTGAAGCTTTCTTT.

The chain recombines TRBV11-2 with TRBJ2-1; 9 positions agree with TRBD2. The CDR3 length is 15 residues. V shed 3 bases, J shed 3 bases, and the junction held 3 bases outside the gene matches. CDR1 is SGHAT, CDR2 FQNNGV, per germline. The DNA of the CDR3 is TGTGCCAGCAGCTTTAGCGGGAGAGTCTACAATGAGCAGTTCTTC. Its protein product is CASSFSGRVYNEQFF.

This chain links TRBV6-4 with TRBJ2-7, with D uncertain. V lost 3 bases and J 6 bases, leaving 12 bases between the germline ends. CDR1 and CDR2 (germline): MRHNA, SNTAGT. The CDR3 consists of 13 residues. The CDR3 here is CASSEWVGGEQYF. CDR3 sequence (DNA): TGTGCCAGCAGTGAATGGGTCGGTGGCGAGCAGTACTTC.

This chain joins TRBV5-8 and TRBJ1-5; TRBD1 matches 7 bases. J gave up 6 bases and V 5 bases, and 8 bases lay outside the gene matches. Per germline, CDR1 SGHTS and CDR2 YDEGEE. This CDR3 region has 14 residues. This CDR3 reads CASSSRQGTQPQHF. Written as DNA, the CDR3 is TGTGCCAGCAGTTCCAGACAGGGCACTCAGCCCCAGCATTTT.

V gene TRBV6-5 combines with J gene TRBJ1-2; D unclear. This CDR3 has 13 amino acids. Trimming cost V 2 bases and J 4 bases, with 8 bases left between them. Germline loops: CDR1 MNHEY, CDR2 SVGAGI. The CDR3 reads CASSYGDSYGYTF. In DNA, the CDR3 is TGTGCCAGCAGTTACGGGGATAGCTATGGCTACACCTTC.

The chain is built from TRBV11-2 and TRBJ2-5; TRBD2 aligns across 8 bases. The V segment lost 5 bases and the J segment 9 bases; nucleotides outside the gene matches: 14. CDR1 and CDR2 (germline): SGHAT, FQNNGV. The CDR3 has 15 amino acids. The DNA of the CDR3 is TGTGCCAGCAGCACCCAGCGGGGGTCTGTTGCGGCCCAGTACTTC. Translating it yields CASSTQRGSVAAQYF.

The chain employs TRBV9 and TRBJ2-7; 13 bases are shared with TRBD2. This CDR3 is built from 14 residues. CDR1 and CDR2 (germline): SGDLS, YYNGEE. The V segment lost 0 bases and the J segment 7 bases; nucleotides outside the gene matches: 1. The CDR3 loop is CASSVAGLAGEQYF. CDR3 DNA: TGTGCCAGCAGCGTAGCGGGACTAGCGGGAGAGCAGTACTTC.

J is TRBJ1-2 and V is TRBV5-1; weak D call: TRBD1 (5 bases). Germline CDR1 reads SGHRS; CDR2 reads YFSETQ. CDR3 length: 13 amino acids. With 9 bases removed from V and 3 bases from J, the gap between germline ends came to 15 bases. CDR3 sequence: CATRLGVDYGYTF. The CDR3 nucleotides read TGCGCCACCCGCCTAGGGGTAGACTATGGCTACACCTTC.

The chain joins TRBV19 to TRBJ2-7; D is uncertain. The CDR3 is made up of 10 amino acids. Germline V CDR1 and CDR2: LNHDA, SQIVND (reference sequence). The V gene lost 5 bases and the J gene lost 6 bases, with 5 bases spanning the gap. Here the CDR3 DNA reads TGTGCCAGTAGTGGTTTCGAGCAGTACTTC. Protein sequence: CASSGFEQYF.

CDR3 protein: CASSLAIQETQYF. Written as DNA, the CDR3 is TGCGCCAGCAGCTTGGCCATCCAAGAGACCCAGTACTTC. The chain couples TRBV5-1 to TRBJ2-5; D uncertain. The CDR3 runs 13 residues. Germline-derived CDR1 and CDR2 are SGHRS and YFSETQ. V was trimmed by 0 bases and J by 1 base, leaving 4 bases between them.

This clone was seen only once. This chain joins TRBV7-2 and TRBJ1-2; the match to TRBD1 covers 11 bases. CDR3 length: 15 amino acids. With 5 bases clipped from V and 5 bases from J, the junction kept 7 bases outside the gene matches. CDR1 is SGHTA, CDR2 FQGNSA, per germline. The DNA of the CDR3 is TGTGCCAGCAGCCCTCGGACAGGGGGCGCGTATGGCTACACCTTC. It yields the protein CASSPRTGGAYGYTF.

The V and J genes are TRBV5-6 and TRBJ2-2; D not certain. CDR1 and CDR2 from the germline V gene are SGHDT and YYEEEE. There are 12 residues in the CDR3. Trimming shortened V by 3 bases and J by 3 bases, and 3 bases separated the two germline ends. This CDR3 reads CASSSYTGELFF. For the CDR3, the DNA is TGTGCCAGCAGCTCGTACACCGGGGAGCTGTTTTTT.